This T cell receptor (beta chain) was profiled in a study of T cells in Graves' hyperthyroidism and ophthalmopathy. Study details: The blood sample was taken at first diagnosis, before treatment began. Broader study findings: Ophthalmopathy, which appeared later, was predicted by the model a median about 6 months before onset.

Amplification targeted TCR beta CDR3 regions from RNA transcripts. The study used the HTBI primer set for a first-round RT-PCR of the TCR CDR3. MiXCR, applied by TCRdb to the multiplex PCR reads, yields one record per CDR3 protein. Among 250,000 to 300,000 distinct CDR3 sequences listed, roughly 19% were seen once. Together with thyroid ultrasound, orbital computed tomography, serum thyroxine and TRAb, clinical symptoms were used for diagnoses. The PBMCs had their origin in more than 9.5 ml of fresh peripheral blood. Details on this clonotype: What it binds is not known.

V shed 5 bases, J shed 0 bases, and the junction held 8 bases outside the gene matches. This CDR3 is built from 17 residues. The germline V gene encodes CDR1 MNHEY and CDR2 SMNVEV (reference sequence). The rearrangement joins TRBV27 to TRBJ2-7, with 12 bases that match TRBD2. The sequenced sample consisted of blood. The source of this sequence is a man aged 45-65 years with Graves' ophthalmopathy. CDR3 nucleotide sequence: TGTGCCAGCAGTCCACTCCGGACTAGCGGGATCTCCTACGAGCAGTACTTC. Protein sequence: CASSPLRTSGISYEQYF.